This T cell receptor (beta chain) was observed in a study of early T cells in non-severe SARS-CoV-2 infection. Findings of the study overall: Missing private and CD4 specificities, VDJdb matching favored anti-spike CD8 responses.

This CDR3 contains 15 residues. CDR1 and CDR2 (germline): LGHNA, YSLEER. V was pared by 1 base and J by 6 bases, with 13 bases between. Points on this clonotype: The target antigen is unknown.

Attached unique molecular identifiers marked individual cDNA molecules. One entry per CDR3 protein results from TCRdb running MiXCR on the 5' RACE reads. The sample records tens of thousands of distinct CDR3 sequences, less than 20% being singletons. This TCR came from an adult who was a healthcare worker with PCR-confirmed SARS-CoV-2 infection or an uninfected control (not recorded which). The specimen sequenced was whole blood. The chain employs TRBV4-3 and TRBJ2-1; no clear D. The CDR3 DNA sequence: TGCGCCAGCAGCCAAGTTGCGGTATTAGGCAATGAGCAGTTCTTC. Translation: CASSQVAVLGNEQFF.